The T cell receptor (beta chain) described here comes from a study of blood T cells in healthy people across ages. Trimming stripped 4 bases from V and 2 bases from J, with 10 bases between. The CDR3 has 14 amino acids. Germline V CDR1 and CDR2: SGHDN, FVKESK. The use of a sample-barcoded 5' primer and a J-beta primer mix characterized a second PCR of roughly 6 to 11 cycles. A tag from a template-switch adaptor with 12 random nucleotides marked each cDNA molecule. Using its own MiXCR run on the 5' RACE reads, TCRdb lists one record per CDR3 protein. The sample has 1.2 million to 1.5 million distinct CDR3 sequences; 59% are singletons.

Sequences were obtained from blood. The genes are TRBV14 and TRBJ2-3, with TRBD1 as a possible D gene (6 bases). The receptor's source is a man aged 18 to 35 in good health. The CDR3 DNA reads as TGTGCCAGCAGCCCCCGGGACACCACAGATACGCAGTATTTT. Encoded protein: CASSPRDTTDTQYF. Full variable domain (rest looked up from reference TRBV14 and TRBJ2-3): EAGVTQFPSHSVIEKGQTVTLRCDPISGHDNLYWYRRVMGKEIKFLLHFVKESKQDESGMPNNRFLAERTGGTYSTLKVQPAELEDSGVYFCASSPRDTTDTQYFGPGTRLTVL.